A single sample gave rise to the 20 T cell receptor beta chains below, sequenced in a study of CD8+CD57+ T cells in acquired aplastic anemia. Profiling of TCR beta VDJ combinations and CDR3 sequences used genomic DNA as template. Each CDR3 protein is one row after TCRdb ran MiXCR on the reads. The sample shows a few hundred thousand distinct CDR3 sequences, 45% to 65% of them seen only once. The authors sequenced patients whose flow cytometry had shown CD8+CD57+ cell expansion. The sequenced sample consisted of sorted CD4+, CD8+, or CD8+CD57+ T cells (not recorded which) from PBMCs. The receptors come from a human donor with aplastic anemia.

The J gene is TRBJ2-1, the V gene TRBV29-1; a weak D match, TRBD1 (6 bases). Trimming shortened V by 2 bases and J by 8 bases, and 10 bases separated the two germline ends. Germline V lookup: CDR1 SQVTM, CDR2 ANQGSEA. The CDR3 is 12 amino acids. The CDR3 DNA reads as TGCAGCGTTGAAAAACAGGGCGATGAGCAGTTCTTC. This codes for CSVEKQGDEQFF.

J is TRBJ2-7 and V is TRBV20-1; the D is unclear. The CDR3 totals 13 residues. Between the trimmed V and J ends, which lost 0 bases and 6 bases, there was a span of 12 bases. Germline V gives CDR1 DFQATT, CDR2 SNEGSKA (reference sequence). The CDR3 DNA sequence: TGCAGTGCTAGAGATCTGGATGGGGTCGAGCAGTACTTC. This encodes CSARDLDGVEQYF.

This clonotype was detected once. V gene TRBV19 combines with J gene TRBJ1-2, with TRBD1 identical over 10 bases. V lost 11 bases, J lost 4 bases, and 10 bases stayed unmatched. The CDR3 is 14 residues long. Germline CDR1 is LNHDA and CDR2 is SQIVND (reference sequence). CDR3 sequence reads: CASTGTGEVYGYTF. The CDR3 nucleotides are TGTGCCTCTACCGGGACAGGGGAAGTCTATGGCTACACCTTC. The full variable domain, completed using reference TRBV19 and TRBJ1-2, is DGGITQSPKYLFRKEGQNVTLSCEQNLNHDAMYWYRQDPGQGLRLIYYSQIVNDFQKGDIAEGYSVSREKKESFPLTVTSAQKNPTAFYLCASTGTGEVYGYTFGSGTRLTVV.

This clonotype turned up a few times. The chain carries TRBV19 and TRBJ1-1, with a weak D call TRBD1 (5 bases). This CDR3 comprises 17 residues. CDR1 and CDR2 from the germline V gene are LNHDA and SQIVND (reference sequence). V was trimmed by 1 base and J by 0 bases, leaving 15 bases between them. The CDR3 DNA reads TGTGCCAGTAGTATAGGGCCAGGGTCGTCAATGAACACTGAAGCTTTCTTT. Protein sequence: CASSIGPGSSMNTEAFF.

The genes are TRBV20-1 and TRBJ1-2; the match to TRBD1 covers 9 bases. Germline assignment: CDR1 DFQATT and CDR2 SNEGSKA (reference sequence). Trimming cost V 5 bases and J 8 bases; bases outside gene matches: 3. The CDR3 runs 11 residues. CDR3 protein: CSAQGTGGYTF. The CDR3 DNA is TGCAGTGCTCAAGGGACAGGGGGCTACACCTTC.

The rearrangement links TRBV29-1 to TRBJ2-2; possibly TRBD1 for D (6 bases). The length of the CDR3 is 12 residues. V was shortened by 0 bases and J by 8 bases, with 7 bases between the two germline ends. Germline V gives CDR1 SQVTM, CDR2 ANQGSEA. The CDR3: CSVEEGQGELFF. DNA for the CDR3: TGCAGCGTTGAAGAAGGACAGGGGGAGCTGTTTTTT.

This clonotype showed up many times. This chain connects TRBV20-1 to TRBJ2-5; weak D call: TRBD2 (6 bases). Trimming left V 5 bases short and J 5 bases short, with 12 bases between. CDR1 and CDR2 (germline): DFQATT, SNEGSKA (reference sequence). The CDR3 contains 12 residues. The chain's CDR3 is CSAPTSSETQYF. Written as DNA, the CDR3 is TGCAGTGCTCCGACTAGTTCGGAGACCCAGTACTTC.

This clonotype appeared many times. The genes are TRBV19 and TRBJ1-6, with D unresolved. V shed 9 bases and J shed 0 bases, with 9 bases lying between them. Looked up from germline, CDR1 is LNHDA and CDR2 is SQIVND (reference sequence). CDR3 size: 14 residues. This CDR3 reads CASGDASYNSPLHF. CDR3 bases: TGTGCCAGCGGGGATGCCTCCTATAATTCACCCCTCCACTTT.

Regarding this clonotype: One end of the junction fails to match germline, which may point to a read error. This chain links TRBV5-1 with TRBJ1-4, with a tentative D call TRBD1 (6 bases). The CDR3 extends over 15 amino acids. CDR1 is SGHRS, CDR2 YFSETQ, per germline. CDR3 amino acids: CASSLSGTTSEKLFF. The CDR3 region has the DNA TGCGCCAGCAGCTTGTCCGGGACAACTAGTGAAAAACTGTTTTTT.

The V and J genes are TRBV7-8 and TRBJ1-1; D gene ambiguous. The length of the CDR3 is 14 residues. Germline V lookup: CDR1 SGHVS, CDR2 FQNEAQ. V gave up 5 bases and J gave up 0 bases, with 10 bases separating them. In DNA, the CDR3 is TGTGCCAGCAGCCGTCAGGAGCTGAACACTGAAGCTTTCTTT. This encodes CASSRQELNTEAFF.

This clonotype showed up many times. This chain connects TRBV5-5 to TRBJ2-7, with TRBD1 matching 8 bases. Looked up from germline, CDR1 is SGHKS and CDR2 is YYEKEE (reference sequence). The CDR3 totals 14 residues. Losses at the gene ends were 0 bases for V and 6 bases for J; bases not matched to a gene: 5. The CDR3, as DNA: TGTGCCAGCAGCTTGGGCCAGGGGGCGCGCGAGCAGTACTTC. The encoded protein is CASSLGQGAREQYF.

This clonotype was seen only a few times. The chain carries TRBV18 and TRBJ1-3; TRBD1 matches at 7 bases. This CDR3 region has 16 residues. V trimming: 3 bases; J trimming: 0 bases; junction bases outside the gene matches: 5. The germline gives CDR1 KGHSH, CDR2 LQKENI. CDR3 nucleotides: TGTGCCAGCTCACCGAACAGGGGCGCCTCTGGAAACACCATATATTTT. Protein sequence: CASSPNRGASGNTIYF.

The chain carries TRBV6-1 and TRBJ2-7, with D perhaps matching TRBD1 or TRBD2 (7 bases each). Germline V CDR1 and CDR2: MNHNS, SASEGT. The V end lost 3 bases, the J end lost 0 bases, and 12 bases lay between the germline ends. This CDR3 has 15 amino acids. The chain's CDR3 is CASSDQGGISYEQYF. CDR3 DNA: TGTGCCAGCAGTGACCAGGGGGGGATCTCCTACGAGCAGTACTTC.

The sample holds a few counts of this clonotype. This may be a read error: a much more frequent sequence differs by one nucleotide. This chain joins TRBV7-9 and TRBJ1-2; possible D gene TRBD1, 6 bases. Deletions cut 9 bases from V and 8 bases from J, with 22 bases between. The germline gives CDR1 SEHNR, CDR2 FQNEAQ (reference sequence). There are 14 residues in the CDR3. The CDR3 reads CASHPGRGAWGYTF. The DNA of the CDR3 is TGTGCCAGTCACCCTGGACGGGGGGCTTGGGGCTACACCTTC.

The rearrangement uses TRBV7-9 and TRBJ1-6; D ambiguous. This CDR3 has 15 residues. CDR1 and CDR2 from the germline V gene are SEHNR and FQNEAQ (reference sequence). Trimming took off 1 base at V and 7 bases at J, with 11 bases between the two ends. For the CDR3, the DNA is TGTGCCAGCAGCTTAGAGGGCCTTTCCAATTCACCCCTCCACTTT. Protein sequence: CASSLEGLSNSPLHF. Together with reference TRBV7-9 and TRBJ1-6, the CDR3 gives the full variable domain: DTGVSQNPRHKITKRGQNVTFRCDPISEHNRLYWYRQTLGQGPEFLTYFQNEAQLEKSRLLSDRFSAERPKGSFSTLEIQRTEQGDSAMYLCASSLEGLSNSPLHFGNGTRLTVT.

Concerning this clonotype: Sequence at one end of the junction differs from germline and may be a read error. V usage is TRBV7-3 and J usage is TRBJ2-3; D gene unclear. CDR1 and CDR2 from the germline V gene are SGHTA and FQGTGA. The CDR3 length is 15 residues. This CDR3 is CASSVDALSTDTQYF. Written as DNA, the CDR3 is TGTGCCAGCAGTGTCGACGCGCTCAGCACAGATACGCAGTATTTC. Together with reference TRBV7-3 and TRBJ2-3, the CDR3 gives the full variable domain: GAGVSQTPSNKVTEKGKYVELRCDPISGHTALYWYRQSLGQGPEFLIYFQGTGAADDSGLPNDRFFAVRPEGSVSTLKIQRTERGDSAVYLCASSVDALSTDTQYFGPGTRLTVL.

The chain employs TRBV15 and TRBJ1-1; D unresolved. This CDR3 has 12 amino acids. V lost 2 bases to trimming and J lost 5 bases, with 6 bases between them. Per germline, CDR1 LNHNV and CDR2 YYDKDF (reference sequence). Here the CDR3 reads CATSRPRTEAFF. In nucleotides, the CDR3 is TGTGCCACCAGCAGACCCCGGACTGAAGCTTTCTTT.

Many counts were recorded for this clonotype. The CDR3 DNA sequence: TGTGCCACCAGCAGCGGACAGGGGAACACTGAAGCTTTCTTT. It codes for CATSSGQGNTEAFF. The chain employs TRBV15 and TRBJ1-1, with 8 bases fitting TRBD1. Germline CDR1 and CDR2: LNHNV and YYDKDF (reference sequence). CDR3 length: 14 amino acids. V lost 3 bases, J lost 1 base, and 1 base stayed unmatched.

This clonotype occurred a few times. The CDR3 DNA sequence: TGTGCCAGCGGCCCAGGCTTCCAGTACTTC. Translating it yields CASGPGFQYF. The chain recombines TRBV2 with TRBJ2-5, with D hard to call. Germline V lookup: CDR1 SNHLY, CDR2 FYNNEI. V shed 8 bases and J shed 10 bases, with 11 bases lying between them. The length of the CDR3 is 10 residues.

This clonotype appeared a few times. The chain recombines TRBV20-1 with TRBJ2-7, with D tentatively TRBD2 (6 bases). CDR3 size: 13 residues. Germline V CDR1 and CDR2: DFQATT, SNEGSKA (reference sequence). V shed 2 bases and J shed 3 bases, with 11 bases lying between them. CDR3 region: CSARPAGYYEQYF. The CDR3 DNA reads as TGCAGTGCTAGACCCGCGGGGTACTACGAGCAGTACTTC.